The 13 T cell receptor beta chains below were found in one sample sequenced in a study of T cell responses to AZD1222 COVID-19 vaccine. Repertoires were generated with immunoSEQ multiplex PCR, while TCRdb's copy carries only in-frame clones and drops some. The sample lists roughly 100,000 clones, roughly 87% seen once, with about 4.8% in the top ten. This specimen was peripheral blood, taken on day 0 of AZD1222 vaccination. These receptors were taken from an adult in good health.

In nucleotides, the CDR3 is TGTGCCAGCAGGGACATGACCGTCTACAATGAGCAGTTCTTC. Translating it yields CASRDMTVYNEQFF. The chain recombines TRBV2 with TRBJ2-1; D perhaps matches TRBD1 (5 bases). CDR1 and CDR2 from the germline V gene are SNHLY and FYNNEI. Deletions cut 6 bases from V and 3 bases from J, with 12 bases between. This CDR3 has 14 amino acids.

The gene calls are TRBV6-5 and TRBJ1-2; D is ambiguous. Germline CDR1 and CDR2: MNHEY and SVGAGI. There are 14 residues in the CDR3. Trimming pared 7 bases from V and 4 bases from J, leaving 16 bases between. The CDR3 spells CASTIIGWGYGYTF. The CDR3 nucleotides read TGTGCCAGCACCATTATTGGGTGGGGCTATGGCTACACCTTC.

CDR3 amino acids: CASSHIYAGGETQYF. The CDR3 nucleotides read TGTGCCAGCAGCCACATTTACGCGGGGGGAGAGACCCAGTACTTC. The rearrangement joins TRBV7-9 to TRBJ2-5; 8 bases fit TRBD2. V shed 5 bases and J 4 bases; nucleotides not matched to a gene: 9. Germline loops: CDR1 SEHNR, CDR2 FQNEAQ (reference sequence). CDR3 length equals 15 residues. The whole variable domain, filled in from reference TRBV7-9 and TRBJ2-5, reads DTGVSQNPRHKITKRGQNVTFRCDPISEHNRLYWYRQTLGQGPEFLTYFQNEAQLEKSRLLSDRFSAERPKGSFSTLEIQRTEQGDSAMYLCASSHIYAGGETQYFGPGTRLLVL.

This clone was counted between two and nine times. The chain employs TRBV19 and TRBJ1-5; no firm D call. The CDR3 length is 12 residues. Per germline, CDR1 LNHDA and CDR2 SQIVND (reference sequence). Trimming took off 5 bases at V and 9 bases at J, with 11 bases between the two ends. CDR3 coding DNA: TGTGCCAGTAGTCAAACCTCAGGGCCCCAGCATTTT. Protein sequence: CASSQTSGPQHF.

The rearrangement joins TRBV11-1 to TRBJ2-6; D remains unclear. CDR3 length: 14 amino acids. Germline values: CDR1 SGHAT, CDR2 FQDESV (reference sequence). Trimming removed 5 bases at V and 0 bases at J, with 5 bases between. The CDR3: CASSPSSGANVLTF. CDR3 nucleotides: TGTGCCAGCAGCCCAAGCTCTGGGGCCAACGTCCTGACTTTC.

As concerns this clone: Relative to the germline gene, one junction end is altered; a read error may explain this. Within the sample, other DNA sequences also encode this same CDR3. The chain links TRBV18 to TRBJ2-5, with 9 bases matching TRBD2. From germline, CDR1 is KGHSH and CDR2 LQKENI. This CDR3 region has 15 residues. CDR3 bases: TGTGCCAGCTCACCACCAGGACTAGCGATAGAGACTCAGTACTTC. Protein product: CASSPPGLAIETQYF. Supplemented by reference TRBV18 and TRBJ2-5, the full variable domain reads NAGVMQNPRHLVRRRGQEARLRCSPMKGHSHVYWYRQLPEEGLKFMVYLQKENIIDESGMPKERFSAEFPKEGPSILRIQQVVRGDSAAYFCASSPPGLAIETQYFGPGTRLLVL.

The V call is TRBV5-4, the J call TRBJ1-6; D uncertain. The germline V gene encodes CDR1 SGHNT and CDR2 YYREEE (reference sequence). The CDR3 runs to 15 residues. Trimming removed 2 bases at V and 7 bases at J, with 13 bases between. The CDR3 protein is CASSFESGLNSPLHF. CDR3 bases: TGTGCCAGCAGCTTTGAATCTGGCCTCAATTCACCCCTCCACTTT.

This chain uses TRBV5-1 with TRBJ2-1; the match to TRBD1 covers 10 bases. The CDR3 is 14 residues long. The germline CDR1 and CDR2 sequences are SGHRS and YFSETQ. V was clipped by 3 bases and J by 9 bases; unmatched bases: 6. CDR3: CASSSADRGSEQFF. The CDR3 bases are TGCGCCAGCAGCTCCGCGGACAGGGGGAGTGAGCAGTTCTTC.

CDR3 sequence reads: CASSPERSWETQYF. Here the CDR3 DNA reads TGTGCCAGCTCACCTGAGAGATCTTGGGAGACCCAGTACTTC. The rearrangement joins TRBV18 to TRBJ2-5; no firm D call. Trimming cost V 3 bases and J 5 bases, with 13 bases left between them. The CDR3 covers 14 residues. Germline CDR1 KGHSH, CDR2 LQKENI.

CDR3 in amino acids: CASSHRAFVLNEQFF. The CDR3 coding sequence is TGTGCCAGCAGCCACCGGGCCTTCGTATTGAATGAGCAGTTCTTC. The rearrangement joins TRBV6-2 or TRBV6-3 to TRBJ2-1; D gene ambiguous. The germline CDR1 and CDR2 sequences are MNHEY and SVGEGT. The CDR3 has 15 amino acids. Trimming cost V 6 bases and J 7 bases, with 19 bases left between them.

The J gene is TRBJ1-2, the V gene TRBV30; D unclear. V gave up 7 bases and J gave up 2 bases, with 20 bases separating them. The CDR3 runs to 15 residues. Germline V lookup: CDR1 GTSNPN, CDR2 SVGIG (reference sequence). In DNA form, the CDR3 reads TGTGCCTCAAGCCCGCCCCTTGGAAGAAACTATGGCTACACCTTC. This encodes CASSPPLGRNYGYTF.

The chain combines TRBV12-3 or TRBV12-4 with TRBJ1-5, with D unresolved. Between the trimmed V and J ends, which lost 3 bases and 4 bases, there was a span of 7 bases. The CDR3 is made up of 13 amino acids. CDR3 in DNA: TGTGCCAGCAGTTTCAATGGAAATCAGCCCCAGCATTTT. Protein: CASSFNGNQPQHF.

This chain connects TRBV12-5 to TRBJ2-7; a weak D match, TRBD2 (5 bases). The CDR3 is made up of 16 amino acids. V dropped 6 bases and J dropped 0 bases, with 18 bases sitting between them. Germline V gives CDR1 LGHNT, CDR2 FRNRAP. CDR3 DNA sequence: TGTGCTAGTGGGCCTCCCTCCGCGGGCCTCTCCTACGAGCAGTACTTC. Amino acid sequence: CASGPPSAGLSYEQYF.